The 19 T cell receptor beta chains presented below share a single source sample, sequenced in a study of cytotoxic CD8 clonotypes in ibrutinib-treated CLL. TCRdb's table, derived via immunoSEQ multiplex PCR, lists solely in-frame clones and lacks some. The sample yields about 140,000 clones, about 80% seen once. The specimen was PBMCs, collected after 12 months of ibrutinib treatment. These receptors originate from a human donor with chronic lymphocytic leukemia.

The rearrangement joins TRBV10-2 to TRBJ1-1; 7 bases match TRBD1. The CDR3 spans 13 residues. Trimming cost V 5 bases and J 3 bases; bases outside gene matches: 3. The V gene's germline CDR1 is WSHSY and CDR2 SAAADI. The CDR3 here is CASSSTGHTEAFF. CDR3 coding DNA: TGCGCCAGCAGTTCGACAGGGCACACTGAAGCTTTCTTT.

This sequence joins TRBV4-1 and TRBJ1-2, with a possible D match to TRBD1 (6 bases). Trimming cost V 1 base and J 3 bases, with 12 bases left between them. The germline gives CDR1 MGHRA, CDR2 YSYEKL. The CDR3 totals 15 residues. CDR3 nucleotide sequence: TGCGCCAGCAGCCAAGTAACGGGGGGCGACTATGGCTACACCTTC. Translating gives CASSQVTGGDYGYTF.

The chain employs TRBV30 and TRBJ2-1; 9 positions match TRBD1. CDR3 length: 11 amino acids. After removal of 5 bases from V and 16 bases from J, the junction contained 9 bases not matched to a gene. In germline, CDR1 is GTSNPN, CDR2 SVGIG (reference sequence). CDR3 bases: TGTGCCTGGTCGACAGGGGGTCTATATTTCTTC. Amino acid sequence: CAWSTGGLYFF.

Worth noting for this clone: The junction differs from germline at one of its ends, possibly a read error. This chain connects TRBV20-1 to TRBJ2-3; no definite D call. The CDR3 has 10 amino acids. CDR1 DFQATT and CDR2 SNEGSKA come from the germline V gene (reference sequence). The CDR3 reads CSAGEDTQYF. CDR3 nucleotide sequence: TGCAGTGCTGGAGAAGATACGCAGTATTTT.

The V and J genes are TRBV7-2 and TRBJ1-1, with a tentative D call TRBD1 (5 bases). This CDR3 is built from 16 residues. Trimming stripped 0 bases from V and 5 bases from J, with 16 bases between. Germline CDR1 SGHTA, CDR2 FQGNSA. The CDR3 DNA sequence: TGTGCCAGCAGCTTAGCGCCCGCGGGTCCAGGGACTGAAGCTTTCTTT. This translates into CASSLAPAGPGTEAFF.

V and J are TRBV7-2 and TRBJ2-7, with 7 bases lining up with TRBD2. Germline CDR1 SGHTA, CDR2 FQGNSA. Trimming cost V 1 base and J 2 bases; bases outside gene matches: 14. The CDR3 runs 18 residues. DNA for the CDR3: TGTGCCAGCAGCTTAGTCCTCAGCGCCGGGACTATGGCCTACGAGCAGTACTTC. Amino acid sequence: CASSLVLSAGTMAYEQYF.

V gene TRBV5-1 combines with J gene TRBJ1-1, with D possibly matching TRBD1 (6 bases). CDR3 length: 15 residues. The germline gives CDR1 SGHRS, CDR2 YFSETQ. V gave up 0 bases and J gave up 1 base, with 10 bases separating them. The CDR3 spells CASSLVSGANTEAFF. In DNA, the CDR3 is TGCGCCAGCAGCTTGGTTTCGGGGGCGAACACTGAAGCTTTCTTT. Full variable domain (outside the CDR3, taken from reference TRBV5-1 and TRBJ1-1): KAGVTQTPRYLIKTRGQQVTLSCSPISGHRSVSWYQQTPGQGLQFLFEYFSETQRNKGNFPGRFSGRQFSNSRSEMNVSTLELGDSALYLCASSLVSGANTEAFFGQGTRLTVV.

The chain recombines TRBV7-2 with TRBJ1-4; D is ambiguous. The length of the CDR3 is 12 residues. CDR1 and CDR2 from the germline V gene are SGHTA and FQGNSA. The germline V and J ends were trimmed by 3 bases and 4 bases, with 3 bases remaining between them. In DNA form, the CDR3 reads TGTGCCAGCAGCTTGAATAATGAAAAACTGTTTTTT. Residues: CASSLNNEKLFF.

This chain joins TRBV19 and TRBJ2-7; D remains unclear. The CDR3 is 12 amino acids. The V and J ends lost 4 bases and 7 bases respectively, with 11 bases between them. In germline, CDR1 is LNHDA, CDR2 SQIVND (reference sequence). CDR3: CASSNDRIEQYF. CDR3 coding DNA: TGTGCCAGTAGTAATGACCGGATTGAGCAGTACTTC.

This chain connects TRBV7-8 to TRBJ2-7; TRBD1 matches 8 bases. The CDR3 is 14 amino acids. Germline loops: CDR1 SGHVS, CDR2 FQNEAQ. With V trimmed by 5 bases and J by 0 bases, 3 bases remained unmatched. CDR3 in amino acids: CASSRQGISYEQYF. For the CDR3, the DNA is TGTGCCAGCAGCCGACAGGGGATCTCCTACGAGCAGTACTTC.

V is TRBV19 and J is TRBJ1-2, with D uncertain. Germline V lookup: CDR1 LNHDA, CDR2 SQIVND (reference sequence). The CDR3 runs 11 residues. Trimming removed 10 bases from V and 4 bases from J, with 10 bases in between. CDR3 DNA sequence: TGTGCCACCGGAGGGTTCTATGGCTACACCTTC. Translating gives CATGGFYGYTF. Together with reference TRBV19 and TRBJ1-2, the CDR3 gives the full variable domain: DGGITQSPKYLFRKEGQNVTLSCEQNLNHDAMYWYRQDPGQGLRLIYYSQIVNDFQKGDIAEGYSVSREKKESFPLTVTSAQKNPTAFYLCATGGFYGYTFGSGTRLTVV.

CDR3 DNA sequence: TGCAGTGCTAGAGAGTCCCTGGTCCAGTATTTT. Its protein product is CSARESLVQYF. The chain is built from TRBV20-1 and TRBJ2-3; no clear D gene. This CDR3 has 11 residues. Trimming removed 0 bases from V and 12 bases from J, with 10 bases in between. Germline loops: CDR1 DFQATT, CDR2 SNEGSKA (reference sequence).

This clone was recorded once. This chain joins TRBV28 and TRBJ2-7; TRBD2 aligns across 7 bases. Germline V lookup: CDR1 MDHEN, CDR2 SYDVKM. V lost 5 bases, J lost 4 bases, and 11 bases stayed unmatched. The CDR3 sequence is 15 residues long. CDR3 sequence reads: CASSRPPSGSYEQYF. In DNA, the CDR3 is TGTGCCAGCAGTCGTCCCCCTAGCGGATCTTACGAGCAGTACTTC.

The chain has TRBV9 and TRBJ2-1; 8 bases fit TRBD2. The CDR3 sequence is 16 residues long. The V and J ends lost 0 bases and 2 bases, in that order; junction bases with no gene match: 4. Per germline, CDR1 SGDLS and CDR2 YYNGEE. The CDR3 region is CASSVVGSGTYNEQFF. As DNA, the CDR3 is TGTGCCAGCAGCGTAGTAGGTAGCGGGACCTACAATGAGCAGTTCTTC.

The sample holds one count of this clone. The CDR3 nucleotides read TGTGCCAGCAGCTTGGACCGTCCCTATGGCTACACCTTC. Its translation is CASSLDRPYGYTF. The chain is built from TRBV5-8 and TRBJ1-2; no definite D call. The CDR3 contains 13 residues. Germline CDR1 SGHTS, CDR2 YDEGEE. The V end was cut by 0 bases, the J end by 4 bases, with 7 bases between.

The chain combines TRBV7-8 with TRBJ2-7, with D possibly matching TRBD2 (6 bases). Germline V gives CDR1 SGHVS, CDR2 FQNEAQ. The germline V and J ends were trimmed by 1 base and 2 bases, with 12 bases remaining between them. The CDR3 sequence is 15 residues long. The CDR3 DNA sequence: TGTGCCAGCAGCTTAGTTCTAGCGAGGGCCTACGAGCAGTACTTC. The encoded protein is CASSLVLARAYEQYF. The entire variable domain, with the rest obtained from reference TRBV7-8 and TRBJ2-7, is as follows: GAGVSQSPRYKVAKRGQDVALRCDPISGHVSLFWYQQALGQGPEFLTYFQNEAQLDKSGLPSDRFFAERPEGSVSTLKIQRTQQEDSAVYLCASSLVLARAYEQYFGPGTRLTVT.

This rearrangement joins TRBV28 to TRBJ1-2; D may be TRBD1 (5 bases). The CDR3 extends over 12 amino acids. Germline V gene sequence: CDR1 MDHEN, CDR2 SYDVKM. V lost 6 bases and J 8 bases, leaving 13 bases between the germline ends. CDR3 coding DNA: TGTGCCAGCAGCCCGAACAGGAGGGGCTACACCTTC. This gives the protein CASSPNRRGYTF.

The chain joins TRBV7-2 to TRBJ2-2; D not resolved. The CDR3 is made up of 15 amino acids. CDR1 and CDR2 from the germline V gene are SGHTA and FQGNSA. V was cut by 5 bases and J by 4 bases, with 14 bases left in between. The CDR3 DNA sequence: TGTGCCAGCAGCCCGCAAGTGCTGGGCACCGGGGAGCTGTTTTTT. It is translated as CASSPQVLGTGELFF.

The CDR3 sequence is CASSLRVRHNEQFF. CDR3 DNA sequence: TGTGCCAGCAGCCTCCGGGTTCGGCACAATGAGCAGTTCTTC. The chain recombines TRBV7-2 with TRBJ2-1; unclear D gene. Between the trimmed V and J ends, which lost 5 bases and 5 bases, there was a span of 13 bases. This CDR3 contains 14 residues. CDR1 and CDR2 from the germline V gene are SGHTA and FQGNSA.